Following are 15 T cell receptor beta chains from one sample sequenced in a study of blood T cell repertoires in COVID-19. Produced via immunoSEQ multiplex PCR; TCRdb's table is partial and in-frame only. Among roughly 180,000 clones listed, 75% to 90% were seen once. What was sequenced was PBMCs or T cells enriched from blood (not recorded which). These receptors were taken from a woman aged 50 to 65 who had recovered from COVID-19.

This clone is termed medium-sized. This chain connects TRBV27 to TRBJ2-1; 7 bases agree with TRBD2. The V segment lost 11 bases and the J segment 8 bases; nucleotides outside the gene matches: 9. This CDR3 spans 12 amino acids. CDR1 MNHEY and CDR2 SMNVEV come from the germline V gene (reference sequence). CDR3 DNA: TGTGCCTCTTGGGGGGGGATACATGAGCAGTTCTTC. It specifies CASWGGIHEQFF.

The chain couples TRBV5-1 to TRBJ2-5; D possibly corresponds to TRBD1 (5 bases). Germline CDR1 and CDR2: SGHRS and YFSETQ. The CDR3 contains 12 residues. V lost 7 bases and J lost 0, with 7 bases in between. The CDR3 coding sequence is TGCGCCAGCCAGGACAACCAAGAGACCCAGTACTTC. Translated, it gives CASQDNQETQYF.

Concerning this clone: The DNA is left out, because the CDR3 cannot be placed on it with certainty; the CDR3 is given as TCRdb lists it. This chain connects TRBV6-2 or TRBV6-3 to TRBJ2-1; the table's D call of TRBD2 was not tested on the DNA. Germline CDR1 is MNHEY and CDR2 is SVGEGT. Inclusive of both ends, the CDR3 amounts to 11 amino acids. CDR3 region: CASSWGGGSFF.

This clone was recorded only once. The CDR3 region is CASGSGQGEANSPLHF. CDR3 nucleotide sequence: TGTGCCAGCGGGTCGGGGCAGGGGGAGGCTAATTCACCCCTCCACTTT. V usage is TRBV7-9 and J usage is TRBJ1-6; 7 bases are shared with TRBD1. CDR3 length: 16 amino acids. Germline V lookup: CDR1 SEHNR, CDR2 FQNEAQ (reference sequence). With V trimmed by 8 bases and J by 6 bases, 13 bases remained unmatched.

The chain is built from TRBV30 and TRBJ1-5; D unresolved. Germline lookup yields CDR1 GTSNPN and CDR2 SVGIG (reference sequence). Trimming removed 4 bases from V and 4 bases from J, with 8 bases in between. This CDR3 spans 12 amino acids. CDR3 protein: CAWNAGNQPQHF. The CDR3 DNA sequence: TGTGCCTGGAATGCCGGGAATCAGCCCCAGCATTTT.

The V gene is TRBV7-9, the J gene TRBJ1-1; D is perhaps TRBD1 (6 bases). The CDR3 consists of 13 residues. Germline V gene data show CDR1 as SEHNR and CDR2 as FQNEAQ (reference sequence). Trimming took 5 bases from V and 11 from J, leaving 18 bases between them. This CDR3 reads CASSPPGDKGAFF. The DNA of the CDR3 is TGTGCCAGCAGCCCCCCTGGGGACAAGGGCGCTTTCTTT.

This chain uses TRBV6-2 or TRBV6-3 with TRBJ2-6, with D tentatively TRBD1 (6 bases). V lost 3 bases and J lost 0, with 21 bases in between. Looked up from germline, CDR1 is MNHEY and CDR2 is SVGEGT. The CDR3 has 20 amino acids. The CDR3 DNA is TGTGCCAGCAGTTATGACAGGTCCCAGTTCTTCCCCTCTGGGGCCAACGTCCTGACTTTC. Protein sequence: CASSYDRSQFFPSGANVLTF.

CDR3 amino acids: CASPARRTGIVPQANGYTF. The CDR3 DNA reads as TGTGCCAGCCCGGCCCGCCGGACAGGGATAGTACCCCAGGCGAATGGCTACACCTTC. The V and J genes are TRBV2 and TRBJ1-2; TRBD1 agrees at 8 bases. The junction had 26 bases not matched to a gene; V was cut back by 8 bases and J by 6 bases. The CDR3 is 19 residues long. Germline V gene data show CDR1 as SNHLY and CDR2 as FYNNEI. Looking up the rest from reference TRBV2 and TRBJ1-2 gives the full variable domain: EPEVTQTPSHQVTQMGQEVILRCVPISNHLYFYWYRQILGQKVEFLVSFYNNEISEKSEIFDDQFSVERPDGSNFTLKIRSTKLEDSAMYFCASPARRTGIVPQANGYTFGSGTRLTVV.

The chain links TRBV28 to TRBJ2-1; 8 nucleotides match TRBD2. The V gene's germline CDR1 is MDHEN and CDR2 SYDVKM. CDR3 length equals 16 residues. Unmatched junction bases numbered 9, after V lost 4 bases and J lost 4 bases. Here the CDR3 reads CASSSPGRGAYNEQFF. Written as DNA, the CDR3 is TGTGCCAGCAGTTCCCCGGGGCGGGGGGCGTACAATGAGCAGTTCTTC. Variable domain in full (rest from reference TRBV28 and TRBJ2-1): DVKVTQSSRYLVKRTGEKVFLECVQDMDHENMFWYRQDPGLGLRLIYFSYDVKMKEKGDIPEGYSVSREKKERFSLILESASTNQTSMYLCASSSPGRGAYNEQFFGPGTRLTVL.

This clone was detected only once. The rearrangement joins TRBV5-1 to TRBJ2-2, with a possible D match to TRBD2 (5 bases). Germline CDR1 SGHRS, CDR2 YFSETQ. Trimming removed 0 bases from V and 1 base from J, with 13 bases in between. This CDR3 spans 17 amino acids. Here the CDR3 DNA reads TGCGCCAGCAGCTTGGGACCAGCCAGCGGGAACACCGGGGAGCTGTTTTTT. Translated, it gives CASSLGPASGNTGELFF. The variable domain in full, with the rest retrieved from reference TRBV5-1 and TRBJ2-2, is KAGVTQTPRYLIKTRGQQVTLSCSPISGHRSVSWYQQTPGQGLQFLFEYFSETQRNKGNFPGRFSGRQFSNSRSEMNVSTLELGDSALYLCASSLGPASGNTGELFFGEGSRLTVL.

The chain employs TRBV12-5 and TRBJ1-2, with a weak D call TRBD1 (5 bases). V lost 11 bases and J lost 5, with 27 bases in between. The germline gives CDR1 LGHNT, CDR2 FRNRAP. This CDR3 has 16 residues. The CDR3 region has the DNA TGTGCTGGGCTAGGGGCCCAGGGATCCCTAGGGTATGGCTACACCTTC. This sequence encodes CAGLGAQGSLGYGYTF. The full variable domain, its missing parts supplied by reference TRBV12-5 and TRBJ1-2, is DARVTQTPRHKVTEMGQEVTMRCQPILGHNTVFWYRQTMMQGLELLAYFRNRAPLDDSGMPKDRFSAEMPDATLATLKIQPSEPRDSAVYFCAGLGAQGSLGYGYTFGSGTRLTVV.

The chain employs TRBV3-1 (or the pseudogene TRBV3-2) and TRBJ1-1; no definite D call. The germline CDR1 and CDR2 sequences are LGHDT and YNNKEL (reference sequence). This CDR3 is built from 15 residues. V was shortened by 5 bases and J by 3 bases, with 16 bases between the two germline ends. The DNA for the CDR3 is TGTGCCAGCAGCAACGGACCCGGGAGGGACACTGAAGCTTTCTTT. Its protein is CASSNGPGRDTEAFF.

V gene TRBV19 combines with J gene TRBJ2-3; D perhaps matches TRBD1 (5 bases). This CDR3 contains 13 residues. CDR1 and CDR2 from the germline V gene are LNHDA and SQIVND (reference sequence). Trimming removed 5 bases from V and 5 bases from J, with 11 bases in between. CDR3 in amino acids: CASSLRGQDTQYF. As DNA, the CDR3 is TGTGCCAGTAGTCTAAGGGGCCAAGATACGCAGTATTTT.

This clone was observed a handful of times. The chain combines TRBV5-1 with TRBJ1-3, with D possibly matching TRBD1 (5 bases). This CDR3 is built from 14 residues. Germline V gene lookup returns CDR1 SGHRS and CDR2 YFSETQ. V was pared by 4 bases and J by 2 bases, with 10 bases between. In nucleotides, the CDR3 is TGCGCCAGCAGCCCTGGGACTCCTGGAAACACCATATATTTT. Translation: CASSPGTPGNTIYF.

The sample holds a few counts of this clone. The genes are TRBV4-3 and TRBJ1-1; TRBD1 matches at 11 bases. J was trimmed by 1 base and V by 3 bases; bases with no gene match: 1. Germline CDR1 LGHNA, CDR2 YSLEER. There are 15 residues in the CDR3. The CDR3 region is CASSQGQGENTEAFF. The CDR3 DNA reads as TGCGCCAGCAGCCAGGGACAGGGGGAGAACACTGAAGCTTTCTTT.